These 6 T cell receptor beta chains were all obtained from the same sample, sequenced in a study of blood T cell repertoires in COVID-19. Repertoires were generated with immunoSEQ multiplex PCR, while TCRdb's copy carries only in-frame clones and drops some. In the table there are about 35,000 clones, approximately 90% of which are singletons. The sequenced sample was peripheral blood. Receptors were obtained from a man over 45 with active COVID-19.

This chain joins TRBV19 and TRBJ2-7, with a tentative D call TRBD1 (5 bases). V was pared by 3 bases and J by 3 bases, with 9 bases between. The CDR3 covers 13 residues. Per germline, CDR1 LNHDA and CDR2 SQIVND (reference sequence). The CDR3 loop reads CASSISGHYEQYF. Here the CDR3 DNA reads TGTGCCAGTAGTATCTCAGGGCACTACGAGCAGTACTTC. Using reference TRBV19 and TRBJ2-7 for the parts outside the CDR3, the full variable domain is DGGITQSPKYLFRKEGQNVTLSCEQNLNHDAMYWYRQDPGQGLRLIYYSQIVNDFQKGDIAEGYSVSREKKESFPLTVTSAQKNPTAFYLCASSISGHYEQYFGPGTRLTVT.

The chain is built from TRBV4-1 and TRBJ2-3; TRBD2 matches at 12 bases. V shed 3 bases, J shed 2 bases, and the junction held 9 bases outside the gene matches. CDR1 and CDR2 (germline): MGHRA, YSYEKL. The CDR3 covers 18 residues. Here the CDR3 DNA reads TGCGCCAGCAGCCACGGACTAGCGGGGCCTCGTGACACAGATACGCAGTATTTT. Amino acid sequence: CASSHGLAGPRDTDTQYF.

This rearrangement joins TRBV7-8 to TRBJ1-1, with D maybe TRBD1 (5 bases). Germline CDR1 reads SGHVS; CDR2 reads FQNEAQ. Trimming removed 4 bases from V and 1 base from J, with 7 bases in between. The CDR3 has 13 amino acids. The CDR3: CASSSGGNTEAFF. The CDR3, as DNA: TGTGCCAGCAGCTCGGGGGGGAACACTGAAGCTTTCTTT.

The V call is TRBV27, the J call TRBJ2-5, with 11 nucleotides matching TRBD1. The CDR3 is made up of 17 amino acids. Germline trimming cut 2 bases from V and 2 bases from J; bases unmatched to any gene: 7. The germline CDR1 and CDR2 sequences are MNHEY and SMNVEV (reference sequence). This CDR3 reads CASSLRVRDRGQETQYF. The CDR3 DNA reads TGTGCCAGCAGTTTACGCGTCCGGGACAGGGGGCAAGAGACCCAGTACTTC.

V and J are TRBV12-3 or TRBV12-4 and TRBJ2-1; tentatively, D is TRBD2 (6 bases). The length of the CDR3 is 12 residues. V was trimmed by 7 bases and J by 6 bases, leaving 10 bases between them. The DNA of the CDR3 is TGTGCCAGCACCCTGGGGGGCAATGAGCAGTTCTTC. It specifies CASTLGGNEQFF.

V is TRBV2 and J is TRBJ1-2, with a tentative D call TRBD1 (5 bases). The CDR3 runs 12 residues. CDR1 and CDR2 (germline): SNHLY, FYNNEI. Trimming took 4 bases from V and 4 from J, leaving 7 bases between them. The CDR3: CASSAGSYGYTF. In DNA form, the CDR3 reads TGTGCCAGCAGTGCAGGGTCCTATGGCTACACCTTC.